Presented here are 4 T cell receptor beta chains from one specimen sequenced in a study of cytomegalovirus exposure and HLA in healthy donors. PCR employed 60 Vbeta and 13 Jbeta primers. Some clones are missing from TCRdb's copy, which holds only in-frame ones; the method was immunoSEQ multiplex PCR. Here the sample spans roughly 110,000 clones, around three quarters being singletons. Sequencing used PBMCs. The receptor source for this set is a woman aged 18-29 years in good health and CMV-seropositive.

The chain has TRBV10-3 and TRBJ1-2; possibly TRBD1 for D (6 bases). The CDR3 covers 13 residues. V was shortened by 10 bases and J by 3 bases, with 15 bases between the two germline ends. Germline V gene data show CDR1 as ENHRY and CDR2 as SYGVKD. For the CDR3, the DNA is TGTGCCACTCGGGACACCACGCACTATGGCTACACCTTC. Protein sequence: CATRDTTHYGYTF.

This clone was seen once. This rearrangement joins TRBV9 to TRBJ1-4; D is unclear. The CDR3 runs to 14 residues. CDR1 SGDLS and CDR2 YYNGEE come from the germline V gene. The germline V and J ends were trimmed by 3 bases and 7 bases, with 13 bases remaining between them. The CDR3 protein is CASSATPGGEKLFF. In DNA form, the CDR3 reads TGTGCCAGCAGCGCGACCCCAGGAGGTGAAAAACTGTTTTTT.

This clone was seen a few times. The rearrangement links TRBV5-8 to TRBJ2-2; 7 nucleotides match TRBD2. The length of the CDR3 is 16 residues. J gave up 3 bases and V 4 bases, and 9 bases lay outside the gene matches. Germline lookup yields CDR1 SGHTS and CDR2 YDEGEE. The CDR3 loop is CASSRKRDGDTGELFF. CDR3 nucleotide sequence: TGTGCCAGCAGCCGTAAGCGGGATGGGGACACCGGGGAGCTGTTTTTT.

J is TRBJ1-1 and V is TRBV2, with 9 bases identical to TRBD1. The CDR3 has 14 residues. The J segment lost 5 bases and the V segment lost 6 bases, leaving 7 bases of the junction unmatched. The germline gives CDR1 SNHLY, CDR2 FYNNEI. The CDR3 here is CASSQQGARTEAFF. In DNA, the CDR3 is TGTGCCAGCAGCCAACAGGGGGCTCGGACTGAAGCTTTCTTT. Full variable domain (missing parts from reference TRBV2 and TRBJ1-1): EPEVTQTPSHQVTQMGQEVILRCVPISNHLYFYWYRQILGQKVEFLVSFYNNEISEKSEIFDDQFSVERPDGSNFTLKIRSTKLEDSAMYFCASSQQGARTEAFFGQGTRLTVV.